Listed below are T cell receptor beta chains from one sample, sequenced in a study of cytomegalovirus exposure and HLA in healthy donors. Sequencing used immunoSEQ multiplex PCR; TCRdb keeps in-frame clones, though not all of them. This sample has around 130,000 clones, with around 77% found just once. The sample comprised PBMCs. Every receptor here comes from a man over 45 in good health and CMV-seronegative. Each CDR3 is given with its conserved first and last residue. A D gene is named only where the DNA matches it firmly. Not all rows give a size; the values are once, few, many and, for expanded clones, a class.

J gene: TRBJ2-3
CDR3 length: 11
V gene: TRBV6-5
clone size: once
D gene: -
CDR3 DNA: TGTGCCAGCAGATGGGCCGATACGCAGTATTTT
CDR3 protein: CASRWADTQYF

J gene: TRBJ2-5
CDR3 length: 16
V gene: TRBV7-2
clone size: -
D gene: -
CDR3 DNA: TGTGCCAGCAGCCCCCGTAGGGGGAACATCCAAGAGACCCAGTACTTC
CDR3 protein: CASSPRRGNIQETQYF

J gene: TRBJ2-7
CDR3 length: 15
V gene: TRBV10-3
clone size: -
D gene: -
CDR3 DNA: TGTGCCATCAGTCCAGGGAGGATGGTTACCTACGAGCAGTACTTC
CDR3 protein: CAISPGRMVTYEQYF

J gene: TRBJ2-5
CDR3 length: 16
V gene: TRBV10-3
clone size: -
D gene: TRBD1
CDR3 DNA: TGTGCCATCAGTGAACCCGGGACAGGGTTCCAAGAGACCCAGTACTTC
CDR3 protein: CAISEPGTGFQETQYF

J gene: TRBJ2-5
CDR3 length: 12
V gene: TRBV28
clone size: once
D gene: -
CDR3 DNA: TGTGCCAGCAGTGAGACGGAGGAGACCCAGTACTTC
CDR3 protein: CASSETEETQYF

J gene: TRBJ2-7
CDR3 length: 14
V gene: TRBV29-1
clone size: -
D gene: TRBD1
CDR3 DNA: TGCAGCGTTGTACCCGGGACAGGCAAATACGAGCAGTACTTC
CDR3 protein: CSVVPGTGKYEQYF

J gene: TRBJ1-4
CDR3 length: 11
V gene: TRBV29-1
clone size: -
D gene: -
CDR3 DNA: TGCAGCGTTACTGAGGATGAAAAACTGTTTTTT
CDR3 protein: CSVTEDEKLFF

J gene: TRBJ2-1
CDR3 length: 17
V gene: TRBV27
clone size: few
D gene: -
CDR3 DNA: TGTGCCAGCAGTGAAACTAGGCGGTCTAGCTCCTACAATGAGCAGTTCTTC
CDR3 protein: CASSETRRSSSYNEQFF

J gene: TRBJ2-1
CDR3 length: 16
V gene: TRBV11-2
clone size: -
D gene: TRBD2
CDR3 DNA: TGTGCCAGCAGCTTAAACCTAGCGGGAGGACTCAATGAGCAGTTCTTC
CDR3 protein: CASSLNLAGGLNEQFF

J gene: TRBJ2-2
CDR3 length: 16
V gene: TRBV18
clone size: -
D gene: TRBD2
CDR3 DNA: TGTGCCAGCTCACCAATAGCGGGAGGAACAAGCGGGGAGCTGTTTTTT
CDR3 protein: CASSPIAGGTSGELFF

J gene: TRBJ2-3
CDR3 length: 16
V gene: TRBV2
clone size: once
D gene: TRBD2
CDR3 DNA: TGTGCCAGCAGTTATACTAGCGGGAGGGCCTCAGATACGCAGTATTTT
CDR3 protein: CASSYTSGRASDTQYF

J gene: TRBJ2-3
CDR3 length: 15
V gene: TRBV7-8
clone size: -
D gene: -
CDR3 DNA: TGTGCCAGCAGCCATCGGGTAGCTGGCACAGATACGCAGTATTTT
CDR3 protein: CASSHRVAGTDTQYF

J gene: TRBJ2-7
CDR3 length: 15
V gene: TRBV25-1
clone size: -
D gene: TRBD2
CDR3 DNA: TGTGCCAGCAGTGATTATAGCGGGAGATCCTACGAGCAGTACTTC
CDR3 protein: CASSDYSGRSYEQYF

J gene: TRBJ2-2
CDR3 length: 16
V gene: TRBV7-2
clone size: -
D gene: TRBD2
CDR3 DNA: TGTGCCAGCAGCCTTCAGAGCGGGAGAAGCACCGGGGAGCTGTTTTTT
CDR3 protein: CASSLQSGRSTGELFF

J gene: TRBJ2-1
CDR3 length: 16
V gene: TRBV1
clone size: -
D gene: -
CDR3 DNA: TGCACCAGCAGCCAACCCCGGGACTACCACTACAATGAGCAGTTCTTC
CDR3 protein: CTSSQPRDYHYNEQFF

J gene: TRBJ2-1
CDR3 length: 16
V gene: TRBV4-1
clone size: -
D gene: TRBD2
CDR3 DNA: TGCGCCAGCAGCCAAGTAGCGGGAGTATCCTACAATGAGCAGTTCTTC
CDR3 protein: CASSQVAGVSYNEQFF

J gene: TRBJ1-2
CDR3 length: 14
V gene: TRBV28
clone size: -
D gene: TRBD1
CDR3 DNA: TGTGCCAGCAGTTCGACCTCAGGGGGGTATGGCTACACCTTC
CDR3 protein: CASSSTSGGYGYTF

J gene: TRBJ1-2
CDR3 length: 15
V gene: TRBV6-1
clone size: -
D gene: TRBD1
CDR3 DNA: TGTGCCAGCAGTGAGGGGTCAGGGGGAGCCTATGGCTACACCTTC
CDR3 protein: CASSEGSGGAYGYTF

J gene: TRBJ2-2
CDR3 length: 13
V gene: TRBV2
clone size: -
D gene: -
CDR3 DNA: TGTGCCAGCAGTGTTGTAACATCCGGGGAGCTGTTTTTT
CDR3 protein: CASSVVTSGELFF

J gene: TRBJ2-5
CDR3 length: 15
V gene: TRBV5-1
clone size: -
D gene: TRBD1
CDR3 DNA: TGCGCCAGCAGCTTGGAGGGACAGGGCTACGAGACCCAGTACTTC
CDR3 protein: CASSLEGQGYETQYF

J gene: TRBJ2-2
CDR3 length: 15
V gene: TRBV18
clone size: -
D gene: -
CDR3 DNA: TGTGCCAGCTCACCACCGAGGTCTACTACCGGGGAGCTGTTTTTT
CDR3 protein: CASSPPRSTTGELFF

J gene: TRBJ2-1
CDR3 length: 15
V gene: TRBV7-9
clone size: -
D gene: -
CDR3 DNA: TGTGCCAGCAGCTTACAGACTCTTCTTTACAATGAGCAGTTCTTC
CDR3 protein: CASSLQTLLYNEQFF

J gene: TRBJ2-7
CDR3 length: 14
V gene: TRBV5-1
clone size: -
D gene: TRBD1
CDR3 DNA: TGCGCCAGCAGCCCCTGGGACAGAAGCCACGAGCAGTACTTC
CDR3 protein: CASSPWDRSHEQYF

J gene: TRBJ1-3
CDR3 length: 15
V gene: TRBV14
clone size: few
D gene: -
CDR3 DNA: TGTGCCAGCAGAAAAGCAGGGAATACTGGAAACACCATATATTTT
CDR3 protein: CASRKAGNTGNTIYF

J gene: TRBJ2-6
CDR3 length: 19
V gene: TRBV7-9
clone size: many
D gene: -
CDR3 DNA: TGTGCCAGCAGCTCTGCTAGATTCAGCGCCTTTTCTGGGGCCAACGTCCTGACTTTC
CDR3 protein: CASSSARFSAFSGANVLTF

J gene: TRBJ2-5
CDR3 length: 13
V gene: TRBV9
clone size: -
D gene: -
CDR3 DNA: TGTGCCAGCAGCGTAGGACTACAGGAGACCCAGTACTTC
CDR3 protein: CASSVGLQETQYF

J gene: TRBJ1-1
CDR3 length: 13
V gene: TRBV7-3
clone size: -
D gene: TRBD1
CDR3 DNA: TGTGCCAGCAGCCCCGGCCAGGGGGTTGCAGCTTTCTTT
CDR3 protein: CASSPGQGVAAFF

J gene: TRBJ2-2
CDR3 length: 14
V gene: TRBV29-1
clone size: -
D gene: TRBD1
CDR3 DNA: TGCAGCGTCCGTTGGACAGGCGACACCGGGGAGCTGTTTTTT
CDR3 protein: CSVRWTGDTGELFF

J gene: TRBJ2-2
CDR3 length: 13
V gene: TRBV11-2
clone size: -
D gene: TRBD1
CDR3 DNA: TGTGCCAGCAGCCCGGACAGGACCGGGGAGCTGTTTTTT
CDR3 protein: CASSPDRTGELFF

J gene: TRBJ2-7
CDR3 length: 12
V gene: TRBV28
clone size: -
D gene: TRBD1
CDR3 DNA: TGTGCCAGCACCACACAGGGGTACGAGCAGTACTTC
CDR3 protein: CASTTQGYEQYF

J gene: TRBJ1-1
CDR3 length: 11
V gene: TRBV27
clone size: -
D gene: -
CDR3 DNA: TGTGCCAGCAGTTCAAACACTGAAGCTTTCTTT
CDR3 protein: CASSSNTEAFF

J gene: TRBJ2-7
CDR3 length: 14
V gene: TRBV9
clone size: -
D gene: TRBD1
CDR3 DNA: TGTGCCAGCAGCCAGGGACAGGGAGTGTCCGAGCAGTACTTC
CDR3 protein: CASSQGQGVSEQYF

J gene: TRBJ2-3
CDR3 length: 13
V gene: TRBV7-9
clone size: -
D gene: -
CDR3 DNA: TGTGCCAGCAGCCCGAGTCTAGCGCTTCCGCAGTATTTT
CDR3 protein: CASSPSLALPQYF

J gene: TRBJ1-1
CDR3 length: 13
V gene: TRBV6-1
clone size: -
D gene: -
CDR3 DNA: TGTGCCAGCATGGGGACACCGAACACTGAAGCTTTCTTT
CDR3 protein: CASMGTPNTEAFF

J gene: TRBJ1-2
CDR3 length: 11
V gene: TRBV20-1
clone size: once
D gene: TRBD1
CDR3 DNA: TGCAGTGCTCAGGGGGCTGCTGGCTACACCTTC
CDR3 protein: CSAQGAAGYTF

J gene: TRBJ2-5
CDR3 length: 14
V gene: TRBV9
clone size: -
D gene: TRBD2
CDR3 DNA: TGTGCCAGCAGCCCCGGACTAGTTGGAGAGACCCAGTACTTC
CDR3 protein: CASSPGLVGETQYF

J gene: TRBJ2-7
CDR3 length: 14
V gene: TRBV7-9
clone size: -
D gene: -
CDR3 DNA: TGTGCCAGCAGCTTACGCGGCACCAATGCTGAGCAGTACTTC
CDR3 protein: CASSLRGTNAEQYF

J gene: TRBJ1-5
CDR3 length: 16
V gene: TRBV9
clone size: -
D gene: -
CDR3 DNA: TGTGCCAGCAGCGTAGAGGCTGACGGGAGCAATCAGCCCCAGCATTTT
CDR3 protein: CASSVEADGSNQPQHF

J gene: TRBJ1-1
CDR3 length: 14
V gene: TRBV7-9
clone size: -
D gene: TRBD1
CDR3 DNA: TGTGCCAGCAGCCCGTGGGACAGGGAAGCTGAAGCTTTCTTT
CDR3 protein: CASSPWDREAEAFF

J gene: TRBJ2-1
CDR3 length: 17
V gene: TRBV29-1
clone size: -
D gene: TRBD2
CDR3 DNA: TGCAGCGTTGATGGACTAGCGGGAAGGAGCTCCTACAATGAGCAGTTCTTC
CDR3 protein: CSVDGLAGRSSYNEQFF

J gene: TRBJ2-1
CDR3 length: 14
V gene: TRBV5-1
clone size: -
D gene: -
CDR3 DNA: TGCGCCAGCCGGGAAGTAGCGCCTGACAATGAGCAGTTCTTC
CDR3 protein: CASREVAPDNEQFF

J gene: TRBJ2-7
CDR3 length: 14
V gene: TRBV7-2
clone size: -
D gene: -
CDR3 DNA: TGTGCCAGCAGCTCACAGGGAATATCCTACGAGCAGTACTTC
CDR3 protein: CASSSQGISYEQYF